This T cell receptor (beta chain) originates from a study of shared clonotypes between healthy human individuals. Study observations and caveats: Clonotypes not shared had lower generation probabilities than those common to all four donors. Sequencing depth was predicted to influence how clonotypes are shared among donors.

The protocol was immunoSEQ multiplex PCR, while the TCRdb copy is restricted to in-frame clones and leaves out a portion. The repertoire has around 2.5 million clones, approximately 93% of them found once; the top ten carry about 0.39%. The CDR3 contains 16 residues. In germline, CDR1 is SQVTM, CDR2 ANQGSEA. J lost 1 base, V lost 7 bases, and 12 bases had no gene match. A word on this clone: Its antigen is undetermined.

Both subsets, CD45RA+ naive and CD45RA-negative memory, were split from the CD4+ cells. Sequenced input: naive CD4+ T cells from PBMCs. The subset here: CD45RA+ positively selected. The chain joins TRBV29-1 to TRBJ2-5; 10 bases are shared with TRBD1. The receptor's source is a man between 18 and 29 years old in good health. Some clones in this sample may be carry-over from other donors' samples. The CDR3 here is CSALGPTGGPQETQYF. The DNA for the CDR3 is TGCAGCGCCCTAGGCCCGACAGGGGGCCCCCAAGAGACCCAGTACTTC. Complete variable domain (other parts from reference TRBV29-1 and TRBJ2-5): SAVISQKPSRDICQRGTSLTIQCQVDSQVTMMFWYRQQPGQSLTLIATANQGSEATYESGFVIDKFPISRPNLTFSTLTVSNMSPEDSSIYLCSALGPTGGPQETQYFGPGTRLLVL.